This T cell receptor beta chain was recovered during a study of OX40 agonist ivuxolimab in advanced cancers. With 8 bases clipped from V and 1 base from J, the junction kept 5 bases outside the gene matches. Germline lookup yields CDR1 MNHNS and CDR2 SASEGT. The CDR3 spans 14 residues. Clones were read by immunoSEQ multiplex PCR, and TCRdb kept only the in-frame ones, dropping some. The table lists about 62,000 clones, 80% to 95% of them singletons. V usage is TRBV6-1 and J usage is TRBJ2-5, with TRBD2 matching 9 bases. The sample was CD4+ or CD8+ T cells sorted from blood, taken in a trial of the OX40 agonist ivuxolimab. This TCR was recovered from an adult with an advanced solid tumor such as melanoma, head and neck, liver or kidney cancer. Written as DNA, the CDR3 is TGTGCCAGCGCCTTACTAGCGGGCCAAGAGACCCAGTACTTC. Its protein is CASALLAGQETQYF.